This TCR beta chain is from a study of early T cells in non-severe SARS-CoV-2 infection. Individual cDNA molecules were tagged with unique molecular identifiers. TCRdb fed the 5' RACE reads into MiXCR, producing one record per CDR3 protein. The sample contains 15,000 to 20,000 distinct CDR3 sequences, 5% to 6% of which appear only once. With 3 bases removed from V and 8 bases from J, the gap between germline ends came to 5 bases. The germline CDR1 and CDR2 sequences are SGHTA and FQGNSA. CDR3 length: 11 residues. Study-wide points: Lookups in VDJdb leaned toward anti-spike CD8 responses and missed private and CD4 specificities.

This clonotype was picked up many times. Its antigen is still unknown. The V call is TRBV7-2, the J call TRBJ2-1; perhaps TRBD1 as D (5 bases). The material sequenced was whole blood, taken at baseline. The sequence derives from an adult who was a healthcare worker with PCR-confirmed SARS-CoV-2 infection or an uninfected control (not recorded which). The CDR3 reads CASSFRDEQFF. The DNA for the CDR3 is TGTGCCAGCAGCTTCAGGGATGAGCAGTTCTTC.